The clone carrying this T cell receptor (beta chain) was observed a few times. The data were obtained in a study of T-cell memory formation after mild COVID-19. This CDR3 comprises 15 residues. Looked up from germline, CDR1 is LGHDT and CDR2 is YNNKEL (reference sequence). Trimming removed 3 bases at V and 5 bases at J, with 13 bases between. Using its own MiXCR run on the 5' RACE reads, TCRdb lists one record per CDR3 protein. The top ten clones hold around a fifth of a sample with hundreds of thousands of distinct CDR3 sequences, more than 15% of them seen once. This TCR derives from a man between 18 and 35 years old who had mild COVID-19 (a few samples of this study predate the infection). Cell type and time point are not known. Sequencing input: PBMCs or a T cell subset sorted from them (not recorded which). V gene TRBV3-1 combines with J gene TRBJ2-2, with D perhaps matching TRBD1 or TRBD2 (5 bases each). DNA of the CDR3: TGTGCCAGCAGCCAGGTTAGGGGAGAAACCGGGGAGCTGTTTTTT. Translating it yields CASSQVRGETGELFF.